This T cell receptor (beta chain) was sequenced during a study of CD8 T cells in Susac syndrome. Overall study results and limits: The number of individuals included in the study's TCR sequencing and HLA analysis was acknowledged as relatively small.

Reverse transcription used about 0.45 to 1 ug RNA and random hexamers. An immunoSEQ multiplex PCR amplified TCR beta CDR3 over 54 Vbeta and 13 Jbeta. TCRdb fed the immunoSEQ multiplex PCR reads into MiXCR, producing one record per CDR3 protein. Of approximately 300,000 distinct CDR3 sequences listed, approximately 85% are singletons. The CD8+ and CD4+ T cells were isolated magnetically using a negative isolation approach, whereas the TEMRA cells were enriched by FACS. Trimming pared 2 bases from V and 6 bases from J, leaving 22 bases between. The CDR3 spans 17 residues. Looked up from germline, CDR1 is MDHEN and CDR2 is SYDVKM. Comments on this clonotype: Its target is unknown.

Sequenced sample: CD8+ T cells from PBMCs. The receptor was derived from a human donor with multiple sclerosis. V usage is TRBV28 and J usage is TRBJ1-2; D gene ambiguous. Here the CDR3 reads CASSLALEVTMEDGYTF. For the CDR3, the DNA is TGTGCCAGCAGTTTAGCCCTGGAAGTAACTATGGAGGATGGCTACACCTTC.